The 21 T cell receptor beta chains presented below share a single source sample, sequenced in a study of beta chain features in type 1 diabetes. Sequencing targeted expressed TCRB transcripts, as all isolated RNA had been reverse transcribed. TCRdb keeps only in-frame clones here, not all; method: immunoSEQ multiplex PCR. The profile covers hundreds of thousands of clones, with over 11% appearing a single time and 0.035% to 0.045% taken by the ten largest. The sample consisted of naive CD4+ T cells from blood. The origin of the receptors is a man aged 25-45 years in good health.

V usage is TRBV4-1 and J usage is TRBJ2-5, with TRBD1 identical over 7 bases. The germline CDR1 and CDR2 sequences are MGHRA and YSYEKL. With 4 bases clipped from V and 4 bases from J, the junction kept 6 bases outside the gene matches. The CDR3 is 14 residues long. The CDR3 DNA reads as TGCGCCAGCAGCCGACAGGGCCTCGGAGAGACCCAGTACTTC. It yields the protein CASSRQGLGETQYF.

The rearrangement joins TRBV29-1 to TRBJ1-1; D is unclear. V lost 4 bases and J 1 base, leaving 10 bases between the germline ends. CDR1 is SQVTM and CDR2 is ANQGSEA in the germline V gene. CDR3 size: 13 residues. CDR3 region: CSVVSSGNTEAFF. In DNA, the CDR3 is TGCAGCGTTGTGTCGTCCGGGAACACTGAAGCTTTCTTT. Complete variable domain (other parts from reference TRBV29-1 and TRBJ1-1): SAVISQKPSRDICQRGTSLTIQCQVDSQVTMMFWYRQQPGQSLTLIATANQGSEATYESGFVIDKFPISRPNLTFSTLTVSNMSPEDSSIYLCSVVSSGNTEAFFGQGTRLTVV.

V usage is TRBV5-6 and J usage is TRBJ2-5; tentative D call: TRBD1 (5 bases). CDR1 and CDR2 from the germline V gene are SGHDT and YYEEEE. Trimming cost V 3 bases and J 11 bases, with 11 bases left between them. This CDR3 spans 11 amino acids. This CDR3 is CASSYVQEQYF. DNA of the CDR3: TGTGCCAGCAGCTACGTACAGGAGCAGTACTTC.

V and J are TRBV5-1 and TRBJ2-7; 8 bases are shared with TRBD1. Germline V gene sequence: CDR1 SGHRS, CDR2 YFSETQ. This CDR3 spans 18 amino acids. V shed 0 bases, J shed 2 bases, and the junction held 13 bases outside the gene matches. In nucleotides, the CDR3 is TGCGCCAGCAGCTTGGGGCAGGGGGCGCGGTTCGGGACCTACGAGCAGTACTTC. Amino acids: CASSLGQGARFGTYEQYF. Full variable domain (remainder filled in from reference TRBV5-1 and TRBJ2-7): KAGVTQTPRYLIKTRGQQVTLSCSPISGHRSVSWYQQTPGQGLQFLFEYFSETQRNKGNFPGRFSGRQFSNSRSEMNVSTLELGDSALYLCASSLGQGARFGTYEQYFGPGTRLTVT.

The chain links TRBV7-9 to TRBJ2-5; maybe TRBD2 (6 bases). Germline V lookup: CDR1 SEHNR, CDR2 FQNEAQ (reference sequence). V lost 1 base and J lost 5, with 11 bases in between. The CDR3 covers 14 residues. The CDR3 is CASSLDQGLETQYF. The CDR3 bases are TGTGCCAGCAGCTTAGACCAGGGACTGGAGACCCAGTACTTC.

Remarks on this clone: Different DNA sequences within this sample yield the same CDR3. The chain uses TRBV2 and TRBJ2-3; D unresolved. The V gene's germline CDR1 is SNHLY and CDR2 FYNNEI. V was cut by 6 bases and J by 3 bases, with 1 base left in between. This CDR3 has 10 amino acids. The CDR3 region is CASRTDTQYF. The CDR3 region has the DNA TGTGCCAGCAGGACAGATACGCAGTATTTT. Full variable domain (outside the CDR3, taken from reference TRBV2 and TRBJ2-3): EPEVTQTPSHQVTQMGQEVILRCVPISNHLYFYWYRQILGQKVEFLVSFYNNEISEKSEIFDDQFSVERPDGSNFTLKIRSTKLEDSAMYFCASRTDTQYFGPGTRLTVL.

This clone was seen more than once but under ten times. The rearrangement joins TRBV29-1 to TRBJ1-1, with 8 bases that match TRBD1. The ends lost 2 bases at V and 13 bases at J; junction bases unmatched: 3. The CDR3 has 10 residues. The germline gives CDR1 SQVTM, CDR2 ANQGSEA. For the CDR3, the DNA is TGCAGCGTTGAAACAGGGGGACATTTCTTT. Its translation is CSVETGGHFF.

This clone was counted a few times. The V call is TRBV9, the J call TRBJ2-1, with 7 bases lining up with TRBD1. J was trimmed by 4 bases and V by 0 bases; bases with no gene match: 7. The length of the CDR3 is 16 residues. Germline loops: CDR1 SGDLS, CDR2 YYNGEE. The CDR3 DNA reads TGTGCCAGCAGCGTAGCCGGGACAGTGATTTACAATGAGCAGTTCTTC. Its translation: CASSVAGTVIYNEQFF.

The chain has TRBV15 and TRBJ2-3; 8 bases map to TRBD2. CDR1 is LNHNV and CDR2 is YYDKDF in the germline V gene (reference sequence). J lost 6 bases, V lost 0 bases, and 8 bases had no gene match. The CDR3 consists of 16 residues. The CDR3 DNA follows: TGTGCCACCAGCAGAGATCATATAGCGGGGCCGGATACGCAGTATTTT. Encoded protein: CATSRDHIAGPDTQYF.

The V call is TRBV7-9, the J call TRBJ2-1, with TRBD2 identical over 12 bases. The CDR3 length is 19 residues. V shed 5 bases and J 0 bases; nucleotides not matched to a gene: 11. The germline V gene has CDR1 SEHNR and CDR2 FQNEAQ (reference sequence). This chain's CDR3 is CASSVPSGTSGRSYNEQFF. The CDR3 region has the DNA TGTGCCAGCAGCGTACCGTCTGGGACTAGCGGGCGCTCCTACAATGAGCAGTTCTTC. The full variable domain, with the rest looked up from reference TRBV7-9 and TRBJ2-1, is DTGVSQNPRHKITKRGQNVTFRCDPISEHNRLYWYRQTLGQGPEFLTYFQNEAQLEKSRLLSDRFSAERPKGSFSTLEIQRTEQGDSAMYLCASSVPSGTSGRSYNEQFFGPGTRLTVL.

The gene calls are TRBV4-3 and TRBJ2-1; D gene unclear. CDR1 LGHNA and CDR2 YSLEER come from the germline V gene. With 1 base removed from V and 9 bases from J, the gap between germline ends came to 13 bases. The CDR3 consists of 14 residues. This chain's CDR3 is CASSQGLGRTEQFF. The DNA of the CDR3 is TGCGCCAGCAGCCAAGGCCTAGGACGGACTGAGCAGTTCTTC.

The chain recombines TRBV5-4 with TRBJ1-2; D unresolved. Trimming pared 1 base from V and 3 bases from J, leaving 7 bases between. The CDR3 contains 13 residues. Germline values: CDR1 SGHNT, CDR2 YYREEE (reference sequence). The DNA of the CDR3 is TGTGCCAGCAGCTTGAAAGTGGACTATGGCTACACCTTC. Protein product: CASSLKVDYGYTF.

This clone was found a few times. V gene TRBV7-9 combines with J gene TRBJ1-1, with 8 bases matching TRBD1. The CDR3 covers 14 residues. The V and J ends lost 4 bases and 5 bases, in that order; junction bases with no gene match: 6. The germline V gene encodes CDR1 SEHNR and CDR2 FQNEAQ (reference sequence). DNA for the CDR3: TGTGCCAGCAGCTCCCAGGGGGCGCGGACTGAAGCTTTCTTT. The encoded protein is CASSSQGARTEAFF.

Only a few counts were recorded for this clone. This chain connects TRBV10-3 to TRBJ2-7; 9 bases agree with TRBD2. J was trimmed by 6 bases and V by 4 bases; bases with no gene match: 10. The CDR3 is made up of 15 amino acids. Germline V CDR1 and CDR2: ENHRY, SYGVKD. CDR3 sequence reads: CAISGTSAPPGEQYV. In DNA, the CDR3 is TGTGCCATCAGTGGGACTAGCGCCCCACCGGGCGAGCAGTACGTC.

DNA of the CDR3: TGCGCCAGCAGCCGCCGAGGAGGCAATGAGCAGTTCTTC. Protein product: CASSRRGGNEQFF. The V and J genes are TRBV4-3 and TRBJ2-1; D perhaps matches TRBD2 (5 bases). Trimming shortened V by 4 bases and J by 6 bases, and 10 bases separated the two germline ends. Germline CDR1 LGHNA, CDR2 YSLEER. The CDR3 extends over 13 amino acids.

The V gene is TRBV7-8, the J gene TRBJ2-5, with 7 bases fitting TRBD2. After removal of 5 bases from V and 1 base from J, the junction contained 4 bases not matched to a gene. The germline V gene encodes CDR1 SGHVS and CDR2 FQNEAQ. This CDR3 contains 14 residues. Here the CDR3 DNA reads TGTGCCAGCAGCCCCGGGACTATCCAAGAGACCCAGTACTTC. Translation gives CASSPGTIQETQYF.

The CDR3 region is CSVGSNYGYTF. In DNA form, the CDR3 reads TGCAGCGTTGGGAGTAACTATGGCTACACCTTC. This chain links TRBV29-1 with TRBJ1-2; no clear D gene. CDR1 and CDR2 from the germline V gene are SQVTM and ANQGSEA. There are 11 residues in the CDR3. Trimming took 4 bases from V and 1 from J, leaving 4 bases between them. The full variable domain, in which reference TRBV29-1 and TRBJ1-2 provide the parts outside the CDR3, is SAVISQKPSRDICQRGTSLTIQCQVDSQVTMMFWYRQQPGQSLTLIATANQGSEATYESGFVIDKFPISRPNLTFSTLTVSNMSPEDSSIYLCSVGSNYGYTFGSGTRLTVV.

The rearrangement links TRBV4-1 to TRBJ2-7; D assignment may be TRBD1 or TRBD2 (6 bases each). V was trimmed by 4 bases and J by 2 bases, leaving 18 bases between them. The CDR3 loop spans 16 amino acids. CDR1 is MGHRA, CDR2 YSYEKL, per germline. DNA for the CDR3: TGCGCCAGCAGCCCCGGTGGGGGGCGACAGGCCTACGAGCAGTACTTC. Its protein is CASSPGGGRQAYEQYF.

The rearrangement joins TRBV15 to TRBJ1-1; possible D gene TRBD1, 6 bases. The CDR3 sequence is 14 residues long. V shed 4 bases and J shed 5 bases, with 14 bases lying between them. The germline gives CDR1 LNHNV, CDR2 YYDKDF (reference sequence). The CDR3 is CATSTTGRGTEAFF. CDR3 coding DNA: TGTGCCACCAGCACAACAGGGAGAGGGACTGAAGCTTTCTTT.

Only a few counts were recorded for this clone. The V call is TRBV7-2, the J call TRBJ2-7; unclear D gene. The CDR3 loop spans 14 amino acids. Germline values: CDR1 SGHTA, CDR2 FQGNSA. Trimming removed 4 bases at V and 6 bases at J, with 16 bases between. The CDR3 spells CASSSGTVGAEQYV. For the CDR3, the DNA is TGTGCCAGCAGCTCTGGCACCGTAGGTGCCGAGCAGTACGTC.

This clone showed up just a few times. This chain connects TRBV30 to TRBJ1-2; D is undetermined. V lost 2 bases to trimming and J lost 4 bases, with 5 bases between them. CDR1 is GTSNPN and CDR2 is SVGIG in the germline V gene (reference sequence). This CDR3 spans 11 amino acids. The CDR3 DNA is TGTGCCTGGAGTCACACCTATGGCTACACCTTC. The encoded protein is CAWSHTYGYTF.